This is a list of T cell receptor beta chains from one sample in a study of blood T cell repertoires in COVID-19. The protocol was immunoSEQ multiplex PCR, while the TCRdb copy is restricted to in-frame clones and leaves out a portion. The data show 120,000 or so clones, about 75% seen once. Sequenced: peripheral blood. These receptors were taken from a woman over 75 with active or convalescent COVID-19. Both conserved end residues are part of each CDR3. The D gene is left open where the match is weak. Not every row has a clone size; where given, it reads once, few, many or a size class.

V gene	J gene	clone size	D gene	CDR3 length	CDR3 protein	CDR3 DNA
TRBV2	TRBJ2-2	-	-	15	CASRAGLGNTGELFF	TGTGCCAGCAGGGCAGGGTTAGGGAACACCGGGGAGCTGTTTTTT
TRBV3-1/TRBV3-2	TRBJ1-4	few	TRBD1	16	CASSHQNRDSREKLFF	TGTGCCAGCAGCCACCAAAACCGGGACAGTCGAGAAAAACTGTTTTTT
TRBV11-3	TRBJ2-1	-	TRBD2	18	CASSFGPGLAVSYNEQFF	TGTGCCAGCAGCTTCGGTCCGGGACTAGCGGTCTCCTACAATGAGCAGTTCTTC
TRBV19	TRBJ2-5	-	TRBD2	15	CASSISAGGSETQYF	TGTGCCAGTAGTATCTCTGCGGGAGGTTCCGAGACCCAGTACTTC
TRBV10-3	TRBJ2-7	-	TRBD2	14	CAISVLAGIYEQYF	TGTGCCATCAGTGTTTTAGCGGGAATCTACGAGCAGTACTTC
TRBV6-1	TRBJ2-3	-	TRBD2	16	CASSGGTSGRMATQYF	TGTGCCAGCAGTGGGGGGACTAGCGGGAGGATGGCCACGCAGTATTTT
TRBV11-2	TRBJ1-4	-	TRBD1	16	CASRKDRGGTNEKLFF	TGTGCCAGCAGGAAAGACAGGGGTGGTACTAATGAAAAACTGTTTTTT
TRBV28	TRBJ2-1	-	-	11	CASSLGTEQFF	TGTGCCAGCAGTTTAGGTACAGAGCAGTTCTTC
TRBV7-6	TRBJ1-6	-	TRBD1	14	CASSLNGQGKPLHF	TGTGCCAGCAGCTTAAACGGACAGGGTAAACCCCTCCACTTT
TRBV7-6	TRBJ2-7	-	TRBD2	15	CASSPRLAGGYEQYF	TGTGCCAGCAGCCCCCGATTAGCGGGAGGATACGAGCAGTACTTC
TRBV9	TRBJ2-1	-	TRBD2	16	CASSVGGTSGGNEQFF	TGTGCCAGCAGCGTAGGAGGGACTAGCGGGGGCAATGAGCAGTTCTTC
TRBV2	TRBJ1-5	-	TRBD1	14	CASSLGQPYQPQHF	TGTGCCAGCAGCCTGGGACAGCCCTATCAGCCCCAGCATTTT
TRBV5-1	TRBJ2-6	-	-	15	CASSFYKTALNVLTF	TGCGCCAGCAGCTTTTATAAGACAGCCCTCAACGTCCTGACTTTC
TRBV6-2/TRBV6-3	TRBJ2-3	-	TRBD2	19	CASSYSIVFQAGGRDTQYF	TGTGCCAGCAGTTACTCGATAGTCTTTCAAGCGGGAGGCCGAGATACGCAGTATTTT
TRBV3-1/TRBV3-2	TRBJ1-6	-	-	14	CASSQGRLDSPLHF	TGTGCCAGCAGCCAAGGCCGGTTGGATTCACCCCTCCACTTT
TRBV18	TRBJ2-7	-	-	14	CASSPPLARWEQYF	TGTGCCAGCTCACCACCCCTAGCGAGGTGGGAGCAGTACTTC
TRBV7-9	TRBJ1-1	-	-	17	CASSLRGGQGAEVEAFF	TGTGCCAGCAGCTTACGGGGGGGTCAAGGAGCCGAGGTTGAAGCTTTCTTT
TRBV5-1	TRBJ1-3	-	TRBD1	15	CASSLTGVSGNTIYF	TGCGCCAGCAGCTTGACAGGGGTTAGTGGAAACACCATATATTTT
TRBV2	TRBJ2-1	-	TRBD1	16	CASSETGQGSYNEQFF	TGTGCCAGCAGTGAAACGGGACAGGGATCCTACAATGAGCAGTTCTTC
TRBV6-4	TRBJ2-3	-	TRBD2	15	CASSSSGSTLDTQYF	TGTGCCAGCAGTAGTAGCGGGAGTACGTTGGATACGCAGTATTTT
TRBV2	TRBJ2-1	-	-	13	CASCETDYNEQFF	TGTGCCAGCTGTGAGACTGACTACAATGAGCAGTTCTTC
TRBV7-6	TRBJ2-1	-	-	16	CASSRDSPKSYNEQFF	TGTGCCAGCAGCCGGGACTCGCCGAAATCTTACAATGAGCAGTTCTTC
TRBV9	TRBJ1-2	-	TRBD1	15	CASSVQGAGSYGYTF	TGTGCCAGCAGCGTCCAGGGGGCGGGAAGCTATGGCTACACCTTC
TRBV7-9	TRBJ1-1	-	-	14	CASSLTQLNTEAFF	TGTGCCAGCAGCTTAACCCAGTTGAACACTGAAGCTTTCTTT
TRBV19	TRBJ2-7	-	TRBD2	14	CASSVLAGGSEQYF	TGTGCCAGTAGTGTTTTGGCGGGAGGAAGCGAGCAGTACTTC
TRBV6-5	TRBJ2-7	-	TRBD1	14	CASSYTGGPYEQYF	TGTGCCAGCAGTTATACAGGGGGGCCCTACGAGCAGTACTTC
TRBV4-2	TRBJ2-2	-	TRBD1	16	CASSQDTGGAGGELFF	TGTGCCAGCAGCCAAGATACAGGGGGCGCGGGCGGGGAGCTGTTTTTT
TRBV11-2	TRBJ2-4	-	-	15	CASSSLGPLGNIQYF	TGTGCCAGCAGCTCTCTTGGCCCGCTAGGTAACATTCAGTACTTC
TRBV5-8	TRBJ2-5	-	-	14	CASSLDSVQETQYF	TGTGCCAGCAGCTTGGACAGTGTACAAGAGACCCAGTACTTC
TRBV6-5	TRBJ2-1	-	TRBD1	15	CASSTGQGAVNEQFF	TGTGCCAGCAGCACCGGACAGGGGGCCGTGAATGAGCAGTTCTTC
TRBV28	TRBJ2-7	-	-	16	CASRSAGLPSSYEQYF	TGTGCCAGCAGATCTGCGGGCCTACCAAGCTCCTACGAGCAGTACTTC
TRBV9	TRBJ2-1	-	-	13	CASSVTTGNEQFF	TGTGCCAGCAGCGTAACTACAGGGAATGAGCAGTTCTTC
TRBV18	TRBJ1-1	-	-	16	CASSPFQMDGHSEAFF	TGTGCCAGCTCACCATTTCAAATGGATGGGCACTCTGAAGCTTTCTTT
TRBV5-1	TRBJ2-2	-	TRBD2	16	CASSLAATSLTGELFF	TGCGCCAGCAGCTTGGCGGCGACTAGCCTGACCGGGGAGCTGTTTTTT
TRBV20-1	TRBJ2-3	-	-	11	CSAPTEARGYF	TGCAGTGCGCCGACAGAGGCCCGTGGGTATTTT
TRBV4-1	TRBJ1-2	few	TRBD1	17	CASSQAIGTANSYGYTF	TGCGCCAGCAGCCAAGCAATTGGGACAGCCAACTCTTATGGCTACACCTTC
TRBV7-2	TRBJ2-7	-	-	15	CASSSTPGASYEQYF	TGTGCCAGCAGCTCCACTCCAGGGGCCTCCTACGAGCAGTACTTC
TRBV28	TRBJ2-7	few	TRBD1	14	CASSSGQGFYEQYF	TGTGCCAGCAGCTCGGGACAGGGTTTTTACGAGCAGTACTTC
TRBV3-1/TRBV3-2	TRBJ2-2	-	-	14	CASSPLVGTGELFF	TGTGCCAGCAGCCCCTTGGTCGGGACCGGGGAGCTGTTTTTT
TRBV5-1	TRBJ1-6	-	-	15	CASSLSLTRDSPLHF	TGCGCCAGCAGCTTGAGTCTGACTCGGGATTCACCCCTCCACTTT
TRBV24-1	TRBJ2-1	-	TRBD2	18	CATSDSPRGGRAHNEQFF	TGTGCCACCAGTGATTCACCCAGGGGCGGGAGGGCCCACAATGAGCAGTTCTTC
TRBV11-3	TRBJ2-3	-	TRBD2	16	CASSLSVAGGRDTQYF	TGTGCCAGCAGCTTATCCGTCGCGGGAGGAAGGGATACGCAGTATTTT
TRBV11-2	TRBJ2-2	-	-	15	CASSATADHTGELFF	TGTGCCAGCAGCGCCACCGCGGATCACACCGGGGAGCTGTTTTTT
TRBV27	TRBJ2-1	-	TRBD2	16	CASSIRSGGGGDEQFF	TGTGCCAGCAGTATACGCAGCGGGGGCGGGGGGGATGAGCAGTTCTTC
TRBV27	TRBJ2-7	-	TRBD2	15	CASSTSGTTHYEQYF	TGTGCCAGCAGTACTAGCGGGACAACCCACTACGAGCAGTACTTC
TRBV27	TRBJ2-1	-	TRBD2	18	CASSPQPPGLDLWNEQFF	TGTGCCAGCAGCCCCCAACCGCCGGGACTAGATTTGTGGAATGAGCAGTTCTTC
TRBV6-2/TRBV6-3	TRBJ2-7	-	TRBD2	14	CASSKLAGEYEQYF	TGTGCCAGCAGTAAACTAGCGGGAGAGTACGAGCAGTACTTC
TRBV7-2	TRBJ2-3	-	TRBD2	14	CASSLAGGIDTQYF	TGTGCCAGCAGCTTAGCGGGGGGGATTGATACGCAGTATTTT
TRBV2	TRBJ2-5	-	-	15	CASSDLGLLQETQYF	TGTGCCAGCAGCGACCTTGGACTGTTACAAGAGACCCAGTACTTC
TRBV15	TRBJ2-3	-	TRBD1	14	CATSNRQGADTQYF	TGTGCCACCAGCAACCGACAGGGAGCAGATACGCAGTATTTT
TRBV11-2	TRBJ2-1	-	TRBD2	16	CASSLWGGETPNEQFF	TGTGCCAGCAGCTTATGGGGGGGGGAAACCCCCAATGAGCAGTTCTTC
TRBV27	TRBJ1-4	few	-	15	CASSLRDRHNEKLFF	TGTGCCAGCAGTTTACGAGACAGACATAATGAAAAACTGTTTTTT
TRBV4-2	TRBJ2-5	-	TRBD2	19	CASSQDHYGGRAVVETQYF	TGTGCCAGCAGCCAAGATCATTATGGCGGGAGGGCCGTTGTTGAGACCCAGTACTTC
TRBV4-3	TRBJ2-7	few	-	15	CASSQDLTGTHEQYF	TGCGCCAGCAGCCAAGATCTCACAGGGACCCACGAGCAGTACTTC
TRBV5-1	TRBJ2-7	-	TRBD2	14	CASSGASGEGEQYF	TGCGCCAGCAGCGGGGCTAGCGGAGAGGGCGAGCAGTACTTC
TRBV3-1/TRBV3-2	TRBJ2-1	-	-	16	CASSQDYGQGNNEQFF	TGTGCCAGCAGCCAAGATTATGGTCAGGGGAACAATGAGCAGTTCTTC
TRBV2	TRBJ2-3	-	TRBD2	17	CASKSLAGAGATDTQYF	TGTGCCAGCAAAAGCCTAGCGGGAGCTGGGGCCACAGATACGCAGTATTTT
TRBV7-8	TRBJ1-4	-	-	16	CASSQAGHATNEKLFF	TGTGCCAGCAGCCAGGCAGGACACGCAACTAATGAAAAACTGTTTTTT
TRBV5-1	TRBJ1-5	-	-	13	CASSFKGGQPQHF	TGCGCCAGCAGCTTTAAGGGAGGCCAGCCCCAGCATTTT